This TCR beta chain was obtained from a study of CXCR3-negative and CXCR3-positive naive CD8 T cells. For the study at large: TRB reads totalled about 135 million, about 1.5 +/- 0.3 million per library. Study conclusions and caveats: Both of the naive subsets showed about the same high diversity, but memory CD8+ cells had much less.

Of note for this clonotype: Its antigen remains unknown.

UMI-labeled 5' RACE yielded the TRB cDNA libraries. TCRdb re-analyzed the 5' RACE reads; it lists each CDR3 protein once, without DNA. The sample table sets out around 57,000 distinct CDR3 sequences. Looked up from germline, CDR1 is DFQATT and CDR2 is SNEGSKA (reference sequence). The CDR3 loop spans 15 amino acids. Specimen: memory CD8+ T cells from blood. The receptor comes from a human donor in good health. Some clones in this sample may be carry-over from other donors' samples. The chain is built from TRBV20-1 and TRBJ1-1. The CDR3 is CSAIRWAGLNTEAFF.